This T cell receptor beta chain appears in the sequencing data of a study of T cell changes during pregnancy in multiple sclerosis. The germline CDR1 and CDR2 sequences are ENHRY and SYGVKD. V was trimmed by 4 bases and J by 6 bases, leaving 12 bases between them. The CDR3 totals 13 residues. Some clones are missing from TCRdb's copy, which holds only in-frame ones; the method was immunoSEQ multiplex PCR. The table lists fewer than 35,000 clones, 93% of them singletons, with approximately 0.41% in the top ten. The TCR comes from a female donor with multiple sclerosis, enrolled in a pregnancy study. The sequenced sample was CD4+ T cells from peripheral blood mononuclear cells, obtained in the second trimester of pregnancy. The chain uses TRBV10-3 and TRBJ1-1, with TRBD1 as a possible D gene (6 bases). CDR3 DNA sequence: TGTGCCATCAGTGGACAGGCGTTCGCTGAAGCTTTCTTT. The encoded protein is CAISGQAFAEAFF.